This T cell receptor (beta chain) emerged from a study of regulatory T cells. The primer mix had 52 TRBV and 13 TRBJ primers. Sequenced by immunoSEQ multiplex PCR; TCRdb stores in-frame clones only, minus some. The data hold over 25,000 clones, with over 85% observed a single time. For this clone: Its target is not known.

The CDR3 consists of 14 residues. After removal of 2 bases from V and 2 bases from J, the junction contained 3 bases not matched to a gene. The V gene's germline CDR1 is MNHNY and CDR2 SVGAGI (reference sequence). Study results and limitations: Hydrophobic residues at CDR3 positions 6 and 7 were enriched in conventional CD4+ T cells of CD3G-deficient patients.

This rearrangement joins TRBV6-6 to TRBJ2-7; TRBD1 aligns across 7 bases. The specimen sequenced was conventional CD4+ T cells sorted from blood. This clonotype originated in a child aged 2 to 10 with CD3G deficiency. The CDR3 loop is CASSYLGQPYEQYF. As DNA, the CDR3 is TGTGCCAGCAGTTACCTGGGACAGCCCTACGAGCAGTACTTC.